This is a list of T cell receptor beta chains from one sample in a study of cytomegalovirus exposure and HLA in healthy donors. Here immunoSEQ multiplex PCR was the method, and the copy in TCRdb shows in-frame clones only, minus some. The repertoire holds about 180,000 clones, with approximately 80% as singletons. Sequences were obtained from PBMCs. Every receptor here comes from a man aged 55 to 70 in good health and CMV-seronegative. CDR3s include the opening cysteine and the closing phenylalanine or tryptophan. The D gene is left open where the match is weak. Only some rows state a clone size, as once, few, many or a class for expanded clones.

d_call: .
clone_size: .
j_call: TRBJ1-1
v_call: TRBV29-1
cdr3_aa: CSGGGGGKTEAFF
cdr3_nt: TGCAGCGGGGGCGGGGGGGGGAAAACTGAAGCTTTCTTT

d_call: TRBD1
clone_size: .
j_call: TRBJ1-2
v_call: TRBV5-4
cdr3_aa: CASNRGVANYGYTF
cdr3_nt: TGTGCCAGCAACAGGGGTGTCGCTAACTATGGCTACACCTTC

d_call: .
clone_size: .
j_call: TRBJ1-2
v_call: TRBV7-2
cdr3_aa: CASSLSVGEAYGYTF
cdr3_nt: TGTGCCAGCAGTTTATCCGTAGGGGAGGCCTATGGCTACACCTTC

d_call: TRBD1
clone_size: few
j_call: TRBJ1-6
v_call: TRBV6-1
cdr3_aa: CASSDRGTGSPLHF
cdr3_nt: TGTGCCAGCAGTGACAGGGGGACGGGTTCACCCCTCCACTTT

d_call: .
clone_size: few
j_call: TRBJ2-2
v_call: TRBV27
cdr3_aa: CASSLILGGSNTGELFF
cdr3_nt: TGTGCCAGCAGTTTAATCCTCGGCGGATCGAACACCGGGGAGCTGTTTTTT

d_call: TRBD1
clone_size: .
j_call: TRBJ1-4
v_call: TRBV5-4
cdr3_aa: CASSQAGGVVVGEKLFF
cdr3_nt: TGTGCCAGCAGCCAGGCAGGGGGTGTAGTGGTTGGTGAAAAACTGTTTTTT

d_call: TRBD2
clone_size: .
j_call: TRBJ2-7
v_call: TRBV29-1
cdr3_aa: CSVGLAGAGEQYF
cdr3_nt: TGCAGCGTTGGTTTAGCGGGAGCGGGCGAGCAGTACTTC

d_call: TRBD1
clone_size: .
j_call: TRBJ1-2
v_call: TRBV4-1
cdr3_aa: CASSRTTGNGYGYPF
cdr3_nt: TGCGCCAGCAGCCGTACGACAGGGAACGGCTATGGCTACCCCTTC

d_call: .
clone_size: .
j_call: TRBJ2-7
v_call: TRBV28
cdr3_aa: CASRSNYEQYF
cdr3_nt: TGTGCCAGCAGATCCAACTACGAGCAGTACTTC

d_call: TRBD1
clone_size: .
j_call: TRBJ1-4
v_call: TRBV6-1
cdr3_aa: CANRQGAPEKLFF
cdr3_nt: TGTGCCAACCGGCAGGGGGCGCCGGAAAAACTGTTTTTT

d_call: .
clone_size: .
j_call: TRBJ1-1
v_call: TRBV28
cdr3_aa: CASSDGHSEAFF
cdr3_nt: TGTGCCAGCAGTGATGGACACTCTGAAGCTTTCTTT

d_call: TRBD2
clone_size: .
j_call: TRBJ2-1
v_call: TRBV9
cdr3_aa: CASRREVINEQFF
cdr3_nt: TGTGCCAGCAGGCGGGAGGTGATAAATGAGCAGTTCTTC